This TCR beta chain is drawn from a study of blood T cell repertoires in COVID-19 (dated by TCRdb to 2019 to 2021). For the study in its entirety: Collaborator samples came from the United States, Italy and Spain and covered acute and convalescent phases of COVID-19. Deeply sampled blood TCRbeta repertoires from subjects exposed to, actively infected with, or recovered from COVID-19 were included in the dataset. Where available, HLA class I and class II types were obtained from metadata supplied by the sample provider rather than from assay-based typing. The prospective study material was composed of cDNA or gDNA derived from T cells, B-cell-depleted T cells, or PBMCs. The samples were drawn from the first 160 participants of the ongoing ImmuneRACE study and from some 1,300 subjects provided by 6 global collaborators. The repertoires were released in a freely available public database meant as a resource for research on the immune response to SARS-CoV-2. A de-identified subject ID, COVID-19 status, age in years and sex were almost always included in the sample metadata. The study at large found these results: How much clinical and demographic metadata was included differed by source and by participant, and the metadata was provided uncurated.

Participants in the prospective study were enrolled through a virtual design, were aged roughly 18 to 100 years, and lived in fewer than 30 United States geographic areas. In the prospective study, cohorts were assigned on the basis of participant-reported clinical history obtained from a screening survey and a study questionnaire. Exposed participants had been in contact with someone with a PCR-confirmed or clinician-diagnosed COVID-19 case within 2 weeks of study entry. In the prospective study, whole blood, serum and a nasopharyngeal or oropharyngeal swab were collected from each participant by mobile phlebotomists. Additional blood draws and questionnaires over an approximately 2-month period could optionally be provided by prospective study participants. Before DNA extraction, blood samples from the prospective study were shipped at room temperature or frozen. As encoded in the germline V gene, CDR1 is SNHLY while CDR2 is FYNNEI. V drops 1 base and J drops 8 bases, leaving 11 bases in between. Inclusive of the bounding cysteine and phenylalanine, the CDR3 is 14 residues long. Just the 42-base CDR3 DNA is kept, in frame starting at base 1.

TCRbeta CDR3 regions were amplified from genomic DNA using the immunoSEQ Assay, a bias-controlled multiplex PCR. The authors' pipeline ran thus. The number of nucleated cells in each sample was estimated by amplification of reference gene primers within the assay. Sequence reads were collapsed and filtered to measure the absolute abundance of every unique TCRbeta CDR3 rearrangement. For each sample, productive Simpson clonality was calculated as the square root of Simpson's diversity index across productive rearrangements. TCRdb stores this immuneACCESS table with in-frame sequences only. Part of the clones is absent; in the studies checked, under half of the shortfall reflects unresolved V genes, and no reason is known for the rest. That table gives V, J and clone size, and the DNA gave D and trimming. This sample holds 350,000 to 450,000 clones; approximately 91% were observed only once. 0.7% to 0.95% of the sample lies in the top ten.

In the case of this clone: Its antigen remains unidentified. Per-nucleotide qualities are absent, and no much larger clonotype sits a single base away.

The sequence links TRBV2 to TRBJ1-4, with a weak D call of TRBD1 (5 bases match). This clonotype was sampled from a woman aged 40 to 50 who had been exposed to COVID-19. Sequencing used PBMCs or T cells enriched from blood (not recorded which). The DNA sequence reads TGTGCCAGCAGTGAAGACGCGGGACGGGAAAAACTGTTTTTT. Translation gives CASSEDAGREKLFF.